These 2 T cell receptor beta chains were sequenced from one sample in a study of T cell repertoires in cytomegalovirus infection. TCRdb called the reads again in MiXCR, with one record for every CDR3 protein. This repertoire shows about 570,000 distinct CDR3 sequences, almost 40% found once; its top ten account for around 46%. Their antigen targets remain unknown. Sequencing was performed on cultured PBMCs, taken from culture after CMV antigen stimulation. These receptors were taken from a human donor in good health (CMV status not recorded). Some clones in this sample may be carry-over from other donors' samples.

The chain couples TRBV4-1 to TRBJ2-1; D is ambiguous. With 3 bases removed from V and 4 bases from J, the gap between germline ends came to 13 bases. This CDR3 contains 15 residues. Germline assignment: CDR1 MGHRA and CDR2 YSYEKL. CDR3 amino acids: CASSHLDGLYNEQFF. Written as DNA, the CDR3 is TGCGCCAGCAGCCATCTGGACGGGTTATACAATGAGCAGTTCTTC.

The rearrangement joins TRBV29-1 to TRBJ2-2; either TRBD1 or TRBD2 may supply D (6 bases each). Germline loops: CDR1 SQVTM, CDR2 ANQGSEA. This CDR3 spans 19 amino acids. V lost 0 bases and J 5 bases, leaving 25 bases between the germline ends. As DNA, the CDR3 is TGCAGCGTTGAAGATCGACCTAAACCCGAGGGGGGAGGTACCGGGGAGCTGTTTTTT. Its translation is CSVEDRPKPEGGGTGELFF.